This T cell receptor (beta chain) is from a study of cytomegalovirus exposure and HLA in healthy donors. Across the whole study: The same platform was used for the 120 or so validation repertoires as for the 650 to 700 first-cohort repertoires, as reported in a later analysis. Study outcomes and limitations: Subsequent analysis revealed that first-cohort TCR clusters tended to co-occur in the 130 or so validation repertoires.

The sample holds one count of this clone. Its antigen is unknown. The germline V gene encodes CDR1 SSHAT and CDR2 FNYEAQ (reference sequence). The V and J ends lost 5 bases and 3 bases respectively, with 15 bases between them. The CDR3 sequence is 15 residues long. The table came from immunoSEQ multiplex PCR; TCRdb's copy has only in-frame clones and leaves some out. The table records 150,000 to 200,000 clones, roughly 82% of them present only once. The sequencing sample was made of PBMCs. The chain is built from TRBV7-7 and TRBJ2-3; TRBD2 is a possible D gene (6 bases). This clonotype was sampled from a man aged 18 to 35 in good health and CMV-seropositive. The CDR3 coding sequence is TGTGCCAGCAGCCCGGGGGTGGTGGGGACAGATACGCAGTATTTT. This gives the protein CASSPGVVGTDTQYF.